These 3 T cell receptor beta chains were all obtained from the same sample, sequenced in a study of OX40 agonist ivuxolimab in advanced cancers. This table comes from immunoSEQ multiplex PCR, and its TCRdb copy is limited to in-frame clones, with some not included. The data contain about 50,000 clones, about 91% of them singletons. The source was CD4+ or CD8+ T cells sorted from blood, collected in a trial of the OX40 agonist ivuxolimab. The receptors derive from an adult with an advanced solid tumor such as melanoma, head and neck, liver or kidney cancer.

The rearrangement joins TRBV29-1 to TRBJ1-4, with 8 bases aligning to TRBD1. The CDR3 totals 16 residues. V was clipped by 2 bases and J by 8 bases; unmatched bases: 13. The germline V gene encodes CDR1 SQVTM and CDR2 ANQGSEA. The DNA for the CDR3 is TGCAGCGTTGAACTCCTCGGACAGGGTACGAAAGAAAAACTGTTTTTT. This codes for CSVELLGQGTKEKLFF.

This clone was observed a single time. This rearrangement joins TRBV28 to TRBJ2-3, with no clear D. The V gene's germline CDR1 is MDHEN and CDR2 SYDVKM. The CDR3 sequence is 15 residues long. V gave up 2 bases and J gave up 1 base, with 10 bases separating them. For the CDR3, the DNA is TGTGCCAGCAGTTTACGGGTAGACGGCACAGATACGCAGTATTTT. This gives the protein CASSLRVDGTDTQYF.

Only a few counts were recorded for this clone. The rearrangement links TRBV30 to TRBJ1-3; no firm D call. Trimming pared 4 bases from V and 0 bases from J, leaving 4 bases between. In germline, CDR1 is GTSNPN, CDR2 SVGIG (reference sequence). This CDR3 has 12 amino acids. The CDR3 spells CAWMDSGNTIYF. The CDR3 coding sequence is TGTGCCTGGATGGACTCTGGAAACACCATATATTTT.